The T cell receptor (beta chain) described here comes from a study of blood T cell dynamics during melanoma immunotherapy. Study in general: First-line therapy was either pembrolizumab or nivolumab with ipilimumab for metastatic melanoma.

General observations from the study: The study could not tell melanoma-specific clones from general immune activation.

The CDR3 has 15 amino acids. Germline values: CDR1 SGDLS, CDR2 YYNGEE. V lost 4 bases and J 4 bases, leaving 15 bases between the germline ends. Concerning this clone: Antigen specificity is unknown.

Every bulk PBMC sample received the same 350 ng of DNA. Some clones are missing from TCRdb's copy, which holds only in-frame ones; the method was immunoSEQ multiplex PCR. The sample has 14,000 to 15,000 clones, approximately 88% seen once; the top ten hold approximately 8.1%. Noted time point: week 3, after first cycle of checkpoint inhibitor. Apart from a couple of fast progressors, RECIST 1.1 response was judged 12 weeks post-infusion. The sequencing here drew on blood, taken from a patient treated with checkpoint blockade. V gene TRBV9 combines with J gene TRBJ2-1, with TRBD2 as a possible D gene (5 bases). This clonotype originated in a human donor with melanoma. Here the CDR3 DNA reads TGTGCCAGCAGCCCGGACTCGGGTTTGTACAATGAGCAGTTCTTC. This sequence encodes CASSPDSGLYNEQFF.